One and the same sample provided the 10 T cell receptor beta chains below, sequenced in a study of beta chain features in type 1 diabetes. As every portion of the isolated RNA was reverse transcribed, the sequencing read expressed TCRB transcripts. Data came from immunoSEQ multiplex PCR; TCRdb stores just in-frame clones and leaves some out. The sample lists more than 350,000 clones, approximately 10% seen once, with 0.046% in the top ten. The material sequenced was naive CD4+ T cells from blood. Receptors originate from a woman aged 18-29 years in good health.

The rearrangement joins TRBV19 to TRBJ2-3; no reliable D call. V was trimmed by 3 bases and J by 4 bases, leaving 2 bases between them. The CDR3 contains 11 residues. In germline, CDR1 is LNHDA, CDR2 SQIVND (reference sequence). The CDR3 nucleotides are TGTGCCAGTAGTATGGCAGATACGCAGTATTTT. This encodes CASSMADTQYF.

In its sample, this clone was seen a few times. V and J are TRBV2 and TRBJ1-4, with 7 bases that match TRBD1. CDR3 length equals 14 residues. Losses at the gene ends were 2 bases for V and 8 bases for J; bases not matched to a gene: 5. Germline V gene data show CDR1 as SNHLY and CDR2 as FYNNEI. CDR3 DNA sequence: TGTGCCAGCAGTGAACGAACAGGGGACGAAAAACTGTTTTTT. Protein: CASSERTGDEKLFF. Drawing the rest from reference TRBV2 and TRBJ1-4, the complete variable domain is EPEVTQTPSHQVTQMGQEVILRCVPISNHLYFYWYRQILGQKVEFLVSFYNNEISEKSEIFDDQFSVERPDGSNFTLKIRSTKLEDSAMYFCASSERTGDEKLFFGSGTQLSVL.

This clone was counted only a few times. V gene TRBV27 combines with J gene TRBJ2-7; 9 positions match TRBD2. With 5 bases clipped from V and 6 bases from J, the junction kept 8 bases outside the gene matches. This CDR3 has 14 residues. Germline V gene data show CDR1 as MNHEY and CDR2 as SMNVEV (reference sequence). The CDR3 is CASSAPGLAFEQYF. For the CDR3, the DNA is TGTGCCAGCAGTGCCCCGGGACTAGCTTTCGAGCAGTACTTC.

This chain's CDR3 is CASSVGGSTSLGEQYF. CDR3 DNA: TGTGCCAGCAGCGTAGGCGGGAGTACCTCGTTGGGCGAGCAGTACTTC. The chain recombines TRBV9 with TRBJ2-7; 7 bases fit TRBD2. This CDR3 is built from 16 residues. Per the germline V gene, CDR1 is SGDLS and CDR2 is YYNGEE. V was pared by 0 bases and J by 6 bases, with 12 bases of the junction left unmatched.

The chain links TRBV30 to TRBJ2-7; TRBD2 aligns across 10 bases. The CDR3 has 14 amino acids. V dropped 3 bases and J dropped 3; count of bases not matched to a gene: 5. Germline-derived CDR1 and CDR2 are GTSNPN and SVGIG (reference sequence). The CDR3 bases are TGTGCCTGGAGAACAGCGGGAGGGGGCTACGAGCAGTACTTC. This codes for CAWRTAGGGYEQYF.

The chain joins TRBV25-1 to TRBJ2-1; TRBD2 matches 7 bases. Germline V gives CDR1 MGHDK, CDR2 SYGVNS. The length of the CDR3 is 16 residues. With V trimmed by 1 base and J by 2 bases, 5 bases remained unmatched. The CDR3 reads CASSEWSGAAYNEQFF. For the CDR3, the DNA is TGTGCCAGCAGTGAATGGAGCGGGGCTGCCTACAATGAGCAGTTCTTC. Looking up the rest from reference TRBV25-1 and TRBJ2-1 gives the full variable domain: EADIYQTPRYLVIGTGKKITLECSQTMGHDKMYWYQQDPGMELHLIHYSYGVNSTEKGDLSSESTVSRIRTEHFPLTLESARPSHTSQYLCASSEWSGAAYNEQFFGPGTRLTVL.

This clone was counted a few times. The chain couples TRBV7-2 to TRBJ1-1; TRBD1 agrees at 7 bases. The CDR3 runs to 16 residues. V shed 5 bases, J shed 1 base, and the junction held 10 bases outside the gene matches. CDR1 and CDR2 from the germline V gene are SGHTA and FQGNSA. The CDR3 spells CASSPRQGGTNTEAFF. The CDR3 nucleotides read TGTGCCAGCAGCCCCAGACAGGGCGGTACGAACACTGAAGCTTTCTTT. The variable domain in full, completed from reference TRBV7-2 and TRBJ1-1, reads GAGVSQSPSNKVTEKGKDVELRCDPISGHTALYWYRQSLGQGLEFLIYFQGNSAPDKSGLPSDRFSAERTGGSVSTLTIQRTQQEDSAVYLCASSPRQGGTNTEAFFGQGTRLTVV.

The CDR3 DNA reads as TGTGCCAGCAGCAACCCGAGGGAGACCCAGTACTTC. Translation gives CASSNPRETQYF. This chain connects TRBV11-2 to TRBJ2-5; D not resolved. Germline V gives CDR1 SGHAT, CDR2 FQNNGV. This CDR3 is built from 12 residues. V dropped 5 bases and J dropped 5 bases, with 9 bases sitting between them. Complete variable domain (other parts from reference TRBV11-2 and TRBJ2-5): EAGVAQSPRYKIIEKRQSVAFWCNPISGHATLYWYQQILGQGPKLLIQFQNNGVVDDSQLPKDRFSAERLKGVDSTLKIQPAKLEDSAVYLCASSNPRETQYFGPGTRLLVL.

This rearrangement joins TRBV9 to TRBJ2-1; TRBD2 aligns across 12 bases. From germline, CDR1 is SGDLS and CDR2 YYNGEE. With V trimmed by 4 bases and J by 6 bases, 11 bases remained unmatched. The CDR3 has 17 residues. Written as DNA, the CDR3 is TGTGCCAGCAGCCCTAGACTAGCGGGAGTTAGGAGCAATGAGCAGTTCTTC. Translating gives CASSPRLAGVRSNEQFF. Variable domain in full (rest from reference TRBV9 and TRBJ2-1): DSGVTQTPKHLITATGQRVTLRCSPRSGDLSVYWYQQSLDQGLQFLIQYYNGEERAKGNILERFSAQQFPDLHSELNLSSLELGDSALYFCASSPRLAGVRSNEQFFGPGTRLTVL.

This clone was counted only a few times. CDR3 protein: CASSLAGDDTQYF. The CDR3 DNA follows: TGTGCCAGCAGCTTAGCAGGGGACGATACGCAGTATTTT. The chain uses TRBV7-9 and TRBJ2-3; D tentatively reads TRBD1 or TRBD2 (5 bases each). The CDR3 contains 13 residues. CDR1 is SEHNR, CDR2 FQNEAQ, per germline (reference sequence). Deletions cut 0 bases from V and 6 bases from J, with 7 bases between.